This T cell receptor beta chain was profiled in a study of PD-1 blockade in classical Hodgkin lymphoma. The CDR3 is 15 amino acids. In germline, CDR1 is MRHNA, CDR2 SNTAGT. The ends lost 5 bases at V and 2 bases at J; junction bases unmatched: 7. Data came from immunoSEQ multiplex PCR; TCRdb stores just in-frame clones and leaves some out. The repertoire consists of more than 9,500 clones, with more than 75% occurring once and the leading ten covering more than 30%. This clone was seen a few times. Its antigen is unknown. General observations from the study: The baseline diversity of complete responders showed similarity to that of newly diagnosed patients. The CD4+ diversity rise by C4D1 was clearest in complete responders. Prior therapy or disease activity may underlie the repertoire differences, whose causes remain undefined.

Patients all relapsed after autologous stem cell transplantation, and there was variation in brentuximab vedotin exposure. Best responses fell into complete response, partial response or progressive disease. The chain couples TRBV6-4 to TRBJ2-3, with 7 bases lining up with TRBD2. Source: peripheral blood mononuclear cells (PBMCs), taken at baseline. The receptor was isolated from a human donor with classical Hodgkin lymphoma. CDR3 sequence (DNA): TGTGCCAGCAGTAACCGGGAGGATTACACAGATACGCAGTATTTT. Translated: CASSNREDYTDTQYF.